This T cell receptor (beta chain) was recovered during a study of blood T cell repertoires in COVID-19. Overall study context: In each case, the material was cDNA or gDNA derived from T cells, B-cell-depleted T cells, or PBMCs.

TCRdb's copy holds only in-frame clones and misses some; the assay was immunoSEQ multiplex PCR. The sample gives approximately 150,000 clones, 84% of which show up once; around 2.7% is in the top ten. CDR1 and CDR2 (germline): MNHEY, SVGAGI. The length of the CDR3 is 14 residues. The trim removed 2 bases at V and 8 bases at J, leaving 8 bases unmatched. This TCR derives from a woman aged 80 or older with COVID-19, enrolled during active disease. The chain carries TRBV6-5 and TRBJ1-2; TRBD1 matches 7 bases. Material for sequencing was peripheral blood. Here the CDR3 DNA reads TGTGCCAGCAGTTACCGCACAGGGGTCAACGGCTACACCTTC. Amino acids: CASSYRTGVNGYTF.